A selection of T cell receptor beta chains follows, all from one sample in a study of blood T cell repertoires in COVID-19. The method was immunoSEQ multiplex PCR; TCRdb's version includes in-frame clones alone and lacks a portion of them. This table has fewer than 200,000 clones, roughly 80% appearing once. Sequencing was done on a sample of peripheral blood. These TCRs come from a human donor in a cohort sampled during active COVID-19. CDR3s include the opening cysteine and the closing phenylalanine or tryptophan. A D gene is named only where the DNA matches it firmly. Rows may omit the clone size; those that give it use once, few, many or a size class.

TRBJ2-7	TRBD1	NA	TRBV5-8	TGTGCCAGCAGCTCCCGTAGGACAGGGGGCTACGAGCAGTACTTC	CASSSRRTGGYEQYF
TRBJ1-1	TRBD1	NA	TRBV5-1	TGCGCCAGCAGCTCGAGACAGGGGTGGACTGAAGCTTTCTTT	CASSSRQGWTEAFF
TRBJ2-6	NA	once	TRBV21-1	TGTGCCAGCAGCATCCGGGACACCCCTCACTCTGGGGCCAACGTCCTGACTTTC	CASSIRDTPHSGANVLTF
TRBJ1-1	NA	NA	TRBV19	TGTGCCAGTAGTTCCGGGGACCTGGGAGGCACTGAAGCTTTCTTT	CASSSGDLGGTEAFF
TRBJ1-5	NA	NA	TRBV6-5	TGTGCCAGCAGTTCGGTGGCAGGAAATCAGCCCCAGCATTTT	CASSSVAGNQPQHF
TRBJ2-7	TRBD1	NA	TRBV7-9	TGTGCCAGCAGCCTAGAACAGGGGGGCTACGAGCAGTACTTC	CASSLEQGGYEQYF
TRBJ1-1	TRBD1	NA	TRBV5-4	TGTGCCAGCAGCTATCAGGGGGGAAACACTGAAGCTTTCTTT	CASSYQGGNTEAFF
TRBJ2-7	NA	NA	TRBV5-1	TGCGCCAGCAGCTTGGACGGGAGCGGGTACGAGCAGTACTTC	CASSLDGSGYEQYF
TRBJ2-7	TRBD2	NA	TRBV28	TGTGCCAGCAGTCCTGGGACTAGCGCGACGGGTGAGCAGTACTTC	CASSPGTSATGEQYF
TRBJ1-1	NA	NA	TRBV18	TGTGCCAGCTCCCACACCCCACCGAACACTGAAGCTTTCTTT	CASSHTPPNTEAFF
TRBJ2-7	NA	once	TRBV6-5	TGTGCCAGCAGCTCCCCCGGGAGCTCCTACGAGCAGTACTTC	CASSSPGSSYEQYF
TRBJ2-7	NA	NA	TRBV19	TGTGCCAGTAGCACAGGGTCCGGCCCGCGGCAGTACTTC	CASSTGSGPRQYF
TRBJ2-7	NA	few	TRBV27	TGTGCCAGCAGTTCCAGCGGAAAACACTCCTACGAGCAGTACTTC	CASSSSGKHSYEQYF
TRBJ2-7	NA	NA	TRBV4-1	TGCGCCAGCAGCCAGGCCCTGGGACTGGCCCTCTACGAGCAGTACTTC	CASSQALGLALYEQYF
TRBJ1-2	NA	NA	TRBV1	TGCACCAGCAGACCGACCGGGACAGGGGACGATTCTAACTATGGCTACACCTTC	CTSRPTGTGDDSNYGYTF
TRBJ2-7	TRBD2	NA	TRBV7-9	TGTGCCAGCAGCCCGACTAGCGGGAGAGGGTACGAGCAGTACTTC	CASSPTSGRGYEQYF
TRBJ2-3	TRBD2	NA	TRBV14	TGTGCCAGCAGCCAGACGAGCGGGAGGGCAGATACGCAGTATTTT	CASSQTSGRADTQYF
TRBJ2-7	NA	NA	TRBV7-9	TGTGCCAGCAGCTTAATTCCGGGGACCTACGAGCAGTACTTC	CASSLIPGTYEQYF
TRBJ1-5	NA	NA	TRBV18	TGTGCCAGCTCACCCCCCGGGACACCCCAGCCCCAGCATTTT	CASSPPGTPQPQHF
TRBJ2-2	NA	NA	TRBV2	TGTGCCAGCAGTGAAGCGGGGGGAACCGGGGAGCTGTTTTTT	CASSEAGGTGELFF
TRBJ2-7	TRBD1	NA	TRBV9	TGTGCCAGCAGCGTAGCGGGAACGGGGCAGGGGGCCGAGCAGTACTTC	CASSVAGTGQGAEQYF
TRBJ1-6	NA	once	TRBV11-1	TGTGCCAGCAGCTTAGCGGGCAGGGGAGTTACACCCCTCCACTTT	CASSLAGRGVTPLHF
TRBJ2-5	TRBD2	NA	TRBV5-4	TGTGCCAGCAGCTTGGGGTTTGGGACTAGCGGGAGCGTCCAAGAGACCCAGTACTTC	CASSLGFGTSGSVQETQYF
TRBJ1-3	TRBD1	few	TRBV30	TGTGCCTGGAGTGTCGACAGGGGTTTGGCTGGAAACACCATATATTTT	CAWSVDRGLAGNTIYF
TRBJ1-1	TRBD1	NA	TRBV19	TGTGCCAGTACCCTCTTTCCGACAGGGGGTTCAGAAGCTTTCTTT	CASTLFPTGGSEAFF
TRBJ2-7	NA	few	TRBV5-5	TGTGCCAGCAGCCCCGGACAGGGAGGGTACGAGCAGTACTTC	CASSPGQGGYEQYF
TRBJ2-7	NA	NA	TRBV3-1/TRBV3-2	TGTGCCAGCAGCCATCAGGGGTACGAGCAGTACTTC	CASSHQGYEQYF
TRBJ2-3	TRBD2	NA	TRBV6-2/TRBV6-3	TGTGCCAGCAGTTTAGCGGGGTGGCAAGATACGCAGTATTTT	CASSLAGWQDTQYF
TRBJ2-1	TRBD2	few	TRBV9	TGTGCCAGCAGCCCGCGGACTAGCGGCTACAATGAGCAGTTCTTC	CASSPRTSGYNEQFF
TRBJ2-3	TRBD2	NA	TRBV3-1/TRBV3-2	TGTGCCAGCAGCCAAGATAGACTAGCGGTAGACACAGATACGCAGTATTTT	CASSQDRLAVDTDTQYF
TRBJ2-1	TRBD2	NA	TRBV2	TGTGCCAGCAGTGTAACTAGCGGCACCTACAATGAGCAGTTCTTC	CASSVTSGTYNEQFF
TRBJ2-6	TRBD2	NA	TRBV7-2	TGTGCCAGCAGCTTTAGCGGGCAGGGTGGCTCTGGGGCCAACGTCCTGACTTTC	CASSFSGQGGSGANVLTF
TRBJ2-3	TRBD1	NA	TRBV19	TGTGCCAGCCGGGACAGGGGGCGAACAGATACGCAGTATTTT	CASRDRGRTDTQYF
TRBJ2-5	TRBD1	NA	TRBV6-5	TGTGCCAGCAGGAAACAGGGGAAAGAGACCCAGTACTTC	CASRKQGKETQYF
TRBJ1-1	TRBD1	NA	TRBV7-8	TGTGCCAGCAGCTCGACAGGGGTCCTAATGAACACTGAAGCTTTCTTT	CASSSTGVLMNTEAFF
TRBJ2-7	TRBD1	NA	TRBV3-1/TRBV3-2	TGTGCCAGCAGCCATGGGACAGTCTCCTACGAGCAGTACTTC	CASSHGTVSYEQYF
TRBJ2-1	TRBD2	NA	TRBV9	TGTGCCAGCAGCGTTGGTAGCGGGGGCTACAATGAGCAGTTCTTC	CASSVGSGGYNEQFF
TRBJ2-1	TRBD2	NA	TRBV11-3	TGTGCCAGCAGCCAAGGGCTAGCGGGGGGGTACAATGAGCAGTTCTTC	CASSQGLAGGYNEQFF
TRBJ1-1	NA	NA	TRBV3-1/TRBV3-2	TGTGCCAGCAGCCAAGTAGAAGGGGCTGAAGCTTTCTTT	CASSQVEGAEAFF
TRBJ2-3	TRBD2	NA	TRBV6-2/TRBV6-3	TGTGCCAGCAGTTCCTCTGGGACTAGCGGGAGGGGTACGCAGTATTTT	CASSSSGTSGRGTQYF
TRBJ2-3	TRBD1	NA	TRBV11-1	TGTGCCAGCAGCCCCACAGGGGGCGAGGTAGATACGCAGTATTTT	CASSPTGGEVDTQYF